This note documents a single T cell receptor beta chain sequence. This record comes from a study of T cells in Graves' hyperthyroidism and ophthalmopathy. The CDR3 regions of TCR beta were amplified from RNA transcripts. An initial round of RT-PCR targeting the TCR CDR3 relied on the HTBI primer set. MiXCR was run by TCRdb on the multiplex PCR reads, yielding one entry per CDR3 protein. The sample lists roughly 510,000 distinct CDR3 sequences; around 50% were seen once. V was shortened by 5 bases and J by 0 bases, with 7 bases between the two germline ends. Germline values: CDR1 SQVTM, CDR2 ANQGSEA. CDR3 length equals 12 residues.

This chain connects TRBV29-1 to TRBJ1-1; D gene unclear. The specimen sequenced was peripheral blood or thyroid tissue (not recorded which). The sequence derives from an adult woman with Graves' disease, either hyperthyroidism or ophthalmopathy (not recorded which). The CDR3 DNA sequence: TGCAGCGTTCTAACCTTGAACACTGAAGCTTTCTTT. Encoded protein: CSVLTLNTEAFF.